The 17 T cell receptor beta chains given below trace back to one sample, sequenced in a study of metastatic and nonmetastatic thyroid tumors. From the PCR reads, TCRdb re-called clones with MiXCR. Of approximately 31,000 clones listed, under 25% are singletons. Patients underwent thyroid surgery, and none had received any treatment before it. Material for sequencing was blood. The receptor source for this set is a female donor with papillary thyroid cancer or a benign thyroid nodule (not recorded which). Some clones in this sample may be carry-over from other donors' samples.

This clone is termed medium-sized. The V and J genes are TRBV12-3 or TRBV12-4 and TRBJ2-7, with a tentative D call TRBD2 (6 bases). This CDR3 comprises 14 residues. V was pared by 3 bases and J by 6 bases, with 15 bases between. The CDR3 protein is CASSLTSVGVEQYF. The CDR3 DNA follows: TGTGCCAGCAGTTTGACTAGTGTAGGGGTCGAGCAGTACTTC.

This clone has at least ten counts. The chain uses TRBV5-5 and TRBJ2-5; TRBD1 matches at 7 bases. Germline-derived CDR1 and CDR2 are SGHKS and YYEKEE (reference sequence). The trim removed 4 bases at V and 0 bases at J, leaving 6 bases unmatched. This CDR3 spans 15 amino acids. CDR3 in amino acids: CASSATGQYQETQYF. For the CDR3, the DNA is TGTGCCAGCAGCGCTACGGGACAGTACCAAGAGACCCAGTACTTC.

This clone appeared many times. The chain carries TRBV10-3 and TRBJ1-6; TRBD1 aligns across 7 bases. The CDR3 is made up of 15 amino acids. V was pared by 4 bases and J by 9 bases, with 9 bases of the junction left unmatched. The germline V gene has CDR1 ENHRY and CDR2 SYGVKD. CDR3 protein: CAISVGDSNGSPLHF. The CDR3 region has the DNA TGTGCCATCAGTGTTGGGGACAGCAACGGTTCACCCCTCCACTTT.

This clone was detected a few times. The chain uses TRBV6-1 and TRBJ1-6, with no clear D. Germline CDR1 is MNHNS and CDR2 is SASEGT. Between the trimmed V and J ends, which lost 2 bases and 9 bases, there was a span of 11 bases. This CDR3 comprises 14 residues. Here the CDR3 reads CASSEPTSSSPLHF. CDR3 DNA: TGTGCCAGCAGTGAACCGACAAGCTCTTCACCCCTCCACTTT.

Many counts were recorded for this clone. The genes are TRBV5-6 and TRBJ1-4; maybe TRBD1 (6 bases). Germline V gene sequence: CDR1 SGHDT, CDR2 YYEEEE. V lost 5 bases and J 5 bases, leaving 16 bases between the germline ends. This CDR3 comprises 15 residues. As DNA, the CDR3 is TGTGCCAGCAGGGATTGGGGGGGGCTGAATGAAAAACTGTTTTTT. Protein product: CASRDWGGLNEKLFF. Based on the CDR3 plus reference TRBV5-6 and TRBJ1-4, the full variable domain is DAGVTQSPTHLIKTRGQQVTLRCSPKSGHDTVSWYQQALGQGPQFIFQYYEEEERQRGNFPDRFSGHQFPNYSSELNVNALLLGDSALYLCASRDWGGLNEKLFFGSGTQLSVL.

This clone occurred a few times. For the CDR3, the DNA is TGTGCCAGCAGCCCTGGACTAGACGGGCAGTTCTTC. Translated, it gives CASSPGLDGQFF. V usage is TRBV7-6 and J usage is TRBJ2-1; 7 nucleotides align to TRBD2. Per the germline V gene, CDR1 is SGHVS and CDR2 is FNYEAQ. The CDR3 covers 12 residues. The J segment lost 12 bases and the V segment lost 5 bases, leaving 7 bases of the junction unmatched.

Ten or more counts support this clone. The genes are TRBV3-1 and TRBJ2-3, with unresolved D. This CDR3 has 15 residues. Germline CDR1 and CDR2: LGHDT and YNNKEL (reference sequence). Trimming removed 1 base from V and 0 bases from J, with 8 bases in between. The CDR3 DNA follows: TGTGCCAGCAGCCAAGTGGGGTCTAGCACAGATACGCAGTATTTT. Amino acids: CASSQVGSSTDTQYF.

On this clone: One end of the junction fails to match germline, which may point to a read error. The chain uses TRBV2 and TRBJ1-6; tentative D call: TRBD1 (5 bases). The CDR3 has 15 residues. Germline lookup yields CDR1 SNHLY and CDR2 FYNNEI. The CDR3 DNA sequence: TGTGCCAGCAGTGTATCAGGGAATCCCAATTCACCCCTCCATTTT. Translating it yields CASSVSGNPNSPLHF.

This clone was counted only a few times. This chain joins TRBV28 and TRBJ2-7; no definite D call. The CDR3 totals 13 residues. Germline CDR1 MDHEN, CDR2 SYDVKM. V gave up 6 bases and J gave up 6 bases, with 15 bases separating them. CDR3 coding DNA: TGTGCCAGCAGCTCAGGAAACACTCCCGAGCAGTACTTC. It codes for CASSSGNTPEQYF.

The chain has TRBV30 and TRBJ2-1; D is unresolved. This CDR3 has 15 amino acids. V was shortened by 2 bases and J by 7 bases, with 18 bases between the two germline ends. Germline CDR1 and CDR2: GTSNPN and SVGIG (reference sequence). The CDR3: CAWSRSRKLGNEQFF. In DNA form, the CDR3 reads TGTGCCTGGAGTCGGAGCCGGAAGTTGGGGAATGAGCAGTTCTTC.

The table lists this clone with many counts. The chain employs TRBV5-8 and TRBJ2-7, with D perhaps given as TRBD1 or TRBD2 (7 bases each). Germline V CDR1 and CDR2: SGHTS, YDEGEE. V was trimmed by 3 bases and J by 0 bases, leaving 16 bases between them. This CDR3 contains 16 residues. The CDR3 coding sequence is TGTGCCAGCAGCTGGGAGGGTCAGGGGGGCTCCTACGAGCAGTACTTC. This codes for CASSWEGQGGSYEQYF. Full variable domain (outside the CDR3, taken from reference TRBV5-8 and TRBJ2-7): EAGVTQSPTHLIKTRGQQATLRCSPISGHTSVYWYQQALGLGLQFLLWYDEGEERNRGNFPPRFSGRQFPNYSSELNVNALELEDSALYLCASSWEGQGGSYEQYFGPGTRLTVT.

This clone showed up many times. J is TRBJ1-2 and V is TRBV7-2, with a weak D call TRBD1 (5 bases). The germline V and J ends were trimmed by 0 bases and 6 bases, with 14 bases remaining between them. Per germline, CDR1 SGHTA and CDR2 FQGNSA. The CDR3 sequence is 15 residues long. The CDR3 DNA is TGTGCCAGCAGCTTAGCGGGAGGGGATCATAATGGCTACACCTTC. It encodes CASSLAGGDHNGYTF.

This clone was found a few times. The rearrangement links TRBV19 to TRBJ1-5, with 10 bases lining up with TRBD1. The CDR3 has 15 amino acids. After removal of 8 bases from V and 2 bases from J, the junction contained 6 bases not matched to a gene. Germline values: CDR1 LNHDA, CDR2 SQIVND (reference sequence). The CDR3 nucleotides read TGTGCCAGTGTAACCGGGACAGGGGGCAATCAGCCCCAGCATTTT. The encoded protein is CASVTGTGGNQPQHF.

This clone was seen at least ten times. The chain uses TRBV20-1 and TRBJ2-7; D is possibly TRBD1 (5 bases). The V gene lost 0 bases and the J gene lost 0 bases, with 12 bases spanning the gap. The CDR3 length is 15 residues. Germline CDR1 is DFQATT and CDR2 is SNEGSKA (reference sequence). CDR3 loop: CSARDMGDSSYEQYF. The CDR3 DNA follows: TGCAGTGCTAGAGATATGGGCGACAGCTCCTACGAGCAGTACTTC.

This clone occurred many times. The chain employs TRBV7-2 and TRBJ2-7; D is tentatively TRBD1 or TRBD2 (5 bases each). This CDR3 contains 15 residues. From germline, CDR1 is SGHTA and CDR2 FQGNSA. V lost 3 bases and J 3 bases, leaving 15 bases between the germline ends. CDR3 residues: CASSFLPGRSYEQYF. The CDR3 DNA is TGTGCCAGCAGCTTCCTTCCGGGACGGAGCTACGAGCAGTACTTC.

This clone has a count of ten or more. The V call is TRBV29-1, the J call TRBJ1-5, with D perhaps matching TRBD1 (6 bases). This CDR3 contains 12 residues. Per germline, CDR1 SQVTM and CDR2 ANQGSEA. V was shortened by 5 bases and J by 4 bases, with 9 bases between the two germline ends. CDR3: CSVIDRNQPQHF. In nucleotides, the CDR3 is TGCAGCGTTATAGACAGGAATCAGCCCCAGCATTTT. Full variable domain (missing parts from reference TRBV29-1 and TRBJ1-5): SAVISQKPSRDICQRGTSLTIQCQVDSQVTMMFWYRQQPGQSLTLIATANQGSEATYESGFVIDKFPISRPNLTFSTLTVSNMSPEDSSIYLCSVIDRNQPQHFGDGTRLSIL.

This clone was observed at least ten times. The V gene is TRBV4-1, the J gene TRBJ2-7; either TRBD1 or TRBD2 may supply D (5 bases each). Trimming took 1 base from V and 5 from J, leaving 15 bases between them. This CDR3 is 15 amino acids long. Germline lookup yields CDR1 MGHRA and CDR2 YSYEKL. DNA of the CDR3: TGCGCCAGCAGCCAAGGCTGGGACCCCGCGGACGAGCAGTACTTC. This translates into CASSQGWDPADEQYF.